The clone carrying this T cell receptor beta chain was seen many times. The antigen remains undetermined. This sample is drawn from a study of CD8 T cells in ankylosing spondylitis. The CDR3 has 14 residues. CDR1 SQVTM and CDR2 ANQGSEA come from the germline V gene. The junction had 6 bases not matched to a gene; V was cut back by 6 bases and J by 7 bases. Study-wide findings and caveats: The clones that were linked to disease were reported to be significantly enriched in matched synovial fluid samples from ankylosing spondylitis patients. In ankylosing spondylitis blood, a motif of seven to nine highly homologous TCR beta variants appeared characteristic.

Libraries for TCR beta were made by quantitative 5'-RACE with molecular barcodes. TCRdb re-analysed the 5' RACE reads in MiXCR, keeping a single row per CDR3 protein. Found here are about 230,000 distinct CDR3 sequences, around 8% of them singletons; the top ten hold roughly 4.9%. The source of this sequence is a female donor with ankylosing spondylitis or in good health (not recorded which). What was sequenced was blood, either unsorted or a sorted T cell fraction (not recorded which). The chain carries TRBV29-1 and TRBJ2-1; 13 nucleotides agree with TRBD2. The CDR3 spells CSVVTSGRGNEQFF. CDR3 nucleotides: TGCAGCGTGGTTACTAGCGGGAGGGGGAATGAGCAGTTCTTC.